This T cell receptor beta chain was identified during a study of cytomegalovirus exposure and HLA in healthy donors. Of note for this clone: Its target is not known.

Broader study findings: V- and J-gene trimming of TCR beta was linked (in a later analysis) to a missense DCLRE1C variant. TCR beta V segments were, for the most part, productive about 87% or about 30% of the time in an earlier analysis.

Germline values: CDR1 SNHLY, CDR2 FYNNEI. Between the trimmed V and J ends, which lost 1 base and 0 bases, there was a span of 15 bases. The CDR3 extends over 18 amino acids. The PCR had 60 Vbeta and 13 Jbeta primers. TCRdb's table, derived via immunoSEQ multiplex PCR, lists solely in-frame clones and lacks some. The sample yields roughly 150,000 clones, over 80% seen once. Source material: PBMCs. This chain links TRBV2 with TRBJ1-4; the D gene is possibly TRBD1 (5 bases). The sequence derives from a boy between 2 and 10 years old in good health and CMV-seronegative. The CDR3 reads CASSEGREDVATNEKLFF. The CDR3 coding sequence is TGTGCCAGCAGTGAAGGCAGGGAGGATGTAGCAACTAATGAAAAACTGTTTTTT.